This TCR beta chain derives from a study of T cell responses to AZD1222 COVID-19 vaccine. Study results and limitations: Spike-specific TCR depth and breadth grew after two AZD1222 doses. Recipients of AZD1222 seropositive at baseline numbered only five or six. The study sampled repertoires only after the peak T cell response.

Produced via immunoSEQ multiplex PCR; TCRdb's table is partial and in-frame only. The data hold fewer than 200,000 clones, with around nine tenths observed a single time. A note on this clone: Its antigen is still unknown.

The clonotype originates from an adult in good health. Sequencing was performed on peripheral blood, taken on day 0 of AZD1222 vaccination.

The CDR3 region has the DNA TGTGCCAGCAGCGACAGGAACAATCAGCCCCAGCATTTT. Protein product: CASSDRNNQPQHF. V usage is TRBV6-2 or TRBV6-3 and J usage is TRBJ1-5; D perhaps matches TRBD1 (6 bases). V lost 6 bases and J 3 bases, leaving 9 bases between the germline ends. The CDR3 is 13 residues long. CDR1 is MNHEY and CDR2 is SVGEGT in the germline V gene.